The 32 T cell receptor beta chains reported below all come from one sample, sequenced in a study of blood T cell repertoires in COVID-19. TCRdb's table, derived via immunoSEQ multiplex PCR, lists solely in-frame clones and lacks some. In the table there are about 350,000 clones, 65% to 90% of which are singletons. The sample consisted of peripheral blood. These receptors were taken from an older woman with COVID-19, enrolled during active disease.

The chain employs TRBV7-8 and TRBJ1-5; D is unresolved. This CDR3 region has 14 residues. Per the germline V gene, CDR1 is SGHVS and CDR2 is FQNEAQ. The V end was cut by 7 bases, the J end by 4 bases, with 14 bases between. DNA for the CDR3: TGTGCCAGCACGGGCTGGGAGGTTAATCAGCCCCAGCATTTT. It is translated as CASTGWEVNQPQHF. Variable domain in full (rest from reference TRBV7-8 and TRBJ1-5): GAGVSQSPRYKVAKRGQDVALRCDPISGHVSLFWYQQALGQGPEFLTYFQNEAQLDKSGLPSDRFFAERPEGSVSTLKIQRTQQEDSAVYLCASTGWEVNQPQHFGDGTRLSIL.

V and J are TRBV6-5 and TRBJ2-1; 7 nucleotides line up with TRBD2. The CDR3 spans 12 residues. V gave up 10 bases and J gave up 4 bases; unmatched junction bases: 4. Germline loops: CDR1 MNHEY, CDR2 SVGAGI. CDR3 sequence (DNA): TGTGCCACCGGGGACTATTACAATGAGCAGTTCTTC. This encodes CATGDYYNEQFF.

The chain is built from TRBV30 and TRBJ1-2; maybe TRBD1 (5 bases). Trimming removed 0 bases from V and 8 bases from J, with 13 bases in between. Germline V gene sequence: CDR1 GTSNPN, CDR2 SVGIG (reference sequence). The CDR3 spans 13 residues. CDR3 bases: TGTGCCTGGAGTGTACGAGGGACTAGCGGCTACACCTTC. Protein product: CAWSVRGTSGYTF.

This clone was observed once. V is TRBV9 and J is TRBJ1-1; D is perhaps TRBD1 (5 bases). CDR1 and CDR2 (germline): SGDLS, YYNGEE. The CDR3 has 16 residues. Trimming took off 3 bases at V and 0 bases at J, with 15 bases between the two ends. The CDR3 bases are TGTGCCAGCAGCGGAATGTGGGGGGGAATGAACACTGAAGCTTTCTTT. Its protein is CASSGMWGGMNTEAFF.

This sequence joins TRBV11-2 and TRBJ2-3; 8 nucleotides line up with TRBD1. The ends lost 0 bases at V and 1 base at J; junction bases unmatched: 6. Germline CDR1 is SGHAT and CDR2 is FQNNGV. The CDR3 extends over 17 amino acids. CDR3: CASSLDTGGVGTDTQYF. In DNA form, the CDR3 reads TGTGCCAGCAGCTTAGATACAGGGGGTGTGGGCACAGATACGCAGTATTTT.

The CDR3 spells CASSLDSSYEQYF. The CDR3 bases are TGTGCCAGCAGCTTAGACTCGTCCTACGAGCAGTACTTC. The rearrangement links TRBV7-6 to TRBJ2-7; D gene unclear. There are 13 residues in the CDR3. The V gene lost 1 base and the J gene lost 1 base, with 5 bases spanning the gap. Germline assignment: CDR1 SGHVS and CDR2 FNYEAQ.

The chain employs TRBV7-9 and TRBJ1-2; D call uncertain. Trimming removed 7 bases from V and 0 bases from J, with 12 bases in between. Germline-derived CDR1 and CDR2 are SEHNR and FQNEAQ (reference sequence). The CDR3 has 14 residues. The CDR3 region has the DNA TGTGCCAGCACCTGGACGGGAGCTAACTATGGCTACACCTTC. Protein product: CASTWTGANYGYTF. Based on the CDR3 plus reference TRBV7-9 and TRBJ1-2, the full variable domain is DTGVSQNPRHKITKRGQNVTFRCDPISEHNRLYWYRQTLGQGPEFLTYFQNEAQLEKSRLLSDRFSAERPKGSFSTLEIQRTEQGDSAMYLCASTWTGANYGYTFGSGTRLTVV.

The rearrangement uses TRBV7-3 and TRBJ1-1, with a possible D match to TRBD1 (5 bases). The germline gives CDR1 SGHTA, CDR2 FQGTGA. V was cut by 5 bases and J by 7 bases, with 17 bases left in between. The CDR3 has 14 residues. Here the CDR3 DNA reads TGTGCCAGCAGCACCCTAACAAGGGGATTTGAAGCTTTCTTT. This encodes CASSTLTRGFEAFF.

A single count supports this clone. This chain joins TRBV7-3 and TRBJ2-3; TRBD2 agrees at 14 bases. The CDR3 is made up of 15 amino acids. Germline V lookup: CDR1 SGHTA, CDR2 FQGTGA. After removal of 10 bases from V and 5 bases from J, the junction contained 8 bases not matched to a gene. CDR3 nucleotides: TGTGCCATACTTAAGACTAGCGGGGGGGAAGATACGCAGTATTTT. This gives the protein CAILKTSGGEDTQYF.

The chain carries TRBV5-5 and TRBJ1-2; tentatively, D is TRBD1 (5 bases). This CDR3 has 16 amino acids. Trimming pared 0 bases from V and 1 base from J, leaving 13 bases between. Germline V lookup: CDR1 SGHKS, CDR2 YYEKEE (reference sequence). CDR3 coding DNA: TGTGCCAGCAGCTTGGGGCTTTGGAGGGGTAACTATGGCTACACCTTC. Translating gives CASSLGLWRGNYGYTF. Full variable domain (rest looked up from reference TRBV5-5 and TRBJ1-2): DAGVTQSPTHLIKTRGQQVTLRCSPISGHKSVSWYQQVLGQGPQFIFQYYEKEERGRGNFPDRFSARQFPNYSSELNVNALLLGDSALYLCASSLGLWRGNYGYTFGSGTRLTVV.

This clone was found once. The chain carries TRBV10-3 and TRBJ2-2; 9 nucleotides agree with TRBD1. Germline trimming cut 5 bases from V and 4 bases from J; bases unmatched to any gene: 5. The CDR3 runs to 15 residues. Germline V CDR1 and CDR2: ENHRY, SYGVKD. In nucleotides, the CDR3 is TGTGCCATCAGTCCCGGACAGGGGTCCACCGGGGAGCTGTTTTTT. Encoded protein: CAISPGQGSTGELFF.

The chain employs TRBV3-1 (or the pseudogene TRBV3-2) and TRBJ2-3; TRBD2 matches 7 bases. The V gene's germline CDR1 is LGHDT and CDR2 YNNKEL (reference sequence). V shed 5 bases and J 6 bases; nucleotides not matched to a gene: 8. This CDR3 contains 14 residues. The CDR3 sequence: CASSIGLGADTQYF. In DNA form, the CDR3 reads TGTGCCAGCAGCATTGGACTAGGGGCTGATACGCAGTATTTT.

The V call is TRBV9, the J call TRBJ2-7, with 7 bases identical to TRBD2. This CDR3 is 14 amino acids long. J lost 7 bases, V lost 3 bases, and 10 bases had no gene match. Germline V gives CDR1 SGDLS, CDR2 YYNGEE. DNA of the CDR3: TGTGCCAGCAGCGGGGCACTGGAGGGAGGGGAGCAGTACTTC. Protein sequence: CASSGALEGGEQYF.

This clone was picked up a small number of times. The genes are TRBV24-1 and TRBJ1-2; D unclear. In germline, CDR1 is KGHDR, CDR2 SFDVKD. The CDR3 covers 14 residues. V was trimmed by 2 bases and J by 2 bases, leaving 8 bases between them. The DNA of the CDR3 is TGTGCCACCAGTGATTATTCAGTGAACTATGGCTACACCTTC. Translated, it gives CATSDYSVNYGYTF.

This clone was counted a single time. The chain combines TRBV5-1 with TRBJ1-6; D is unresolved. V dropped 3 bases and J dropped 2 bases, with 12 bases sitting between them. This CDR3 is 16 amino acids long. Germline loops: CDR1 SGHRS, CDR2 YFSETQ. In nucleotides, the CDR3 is TGCGCCAGCAGCTGTCCGCAGAGGCCCTATAATTCACCCCTCCACTTT. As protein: CASSCPQRPYNSPLHF.

In nucleotides, the CDR3 is TGTGCCAGCAGTTACGAGGGCCAGGGGGATTGGGAGCAGTTCTTC. Its protein is CASSYEGQGDWEQFF. The rearrangement uses TRBV6-2 or TRBV6-3 and TRBJ2-1; 7 nucleotides agree with TRBD1. CDR1 and CDR2 from the germline V gene are MNHEY and SVGEGT. CDR3 length: 15 amino acids. V was clipped by 2 bases and J by 10 bases; unmatched bases: 11.

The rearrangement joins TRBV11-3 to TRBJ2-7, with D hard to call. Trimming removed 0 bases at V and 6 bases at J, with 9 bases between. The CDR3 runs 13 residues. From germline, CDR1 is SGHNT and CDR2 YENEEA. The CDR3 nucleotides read TGTGCCAGCAGCTTAGAACGAGGTTCCGAGCAGTACTTC. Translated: CASSLERGSEQYF.

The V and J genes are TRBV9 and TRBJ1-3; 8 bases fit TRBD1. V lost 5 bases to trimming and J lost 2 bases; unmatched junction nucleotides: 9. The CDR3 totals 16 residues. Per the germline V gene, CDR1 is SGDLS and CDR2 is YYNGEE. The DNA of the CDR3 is TGTGCCAGCAGTGACGAGGGCAGGGGGCCTGGAAACACCATATATTTT. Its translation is CASSDEGRGPGNTIYF.

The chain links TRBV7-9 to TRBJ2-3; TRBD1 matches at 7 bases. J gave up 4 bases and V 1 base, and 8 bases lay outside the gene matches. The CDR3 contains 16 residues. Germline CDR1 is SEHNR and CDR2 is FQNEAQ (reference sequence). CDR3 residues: CASSLGSRQGADTQYF. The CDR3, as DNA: TGTGCCAGCAGCTTAGGATCCCGACAGGGAGCAGATACGCAGTATTTT.

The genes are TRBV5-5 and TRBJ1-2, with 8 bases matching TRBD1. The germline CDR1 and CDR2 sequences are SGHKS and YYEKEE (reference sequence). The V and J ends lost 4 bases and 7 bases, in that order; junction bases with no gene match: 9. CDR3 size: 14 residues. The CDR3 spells CASSLNRGKGGYTF. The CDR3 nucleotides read TGTGCCAGCAGCCTTAACAGGGGGAAAGGTGGCTACACCTTC.

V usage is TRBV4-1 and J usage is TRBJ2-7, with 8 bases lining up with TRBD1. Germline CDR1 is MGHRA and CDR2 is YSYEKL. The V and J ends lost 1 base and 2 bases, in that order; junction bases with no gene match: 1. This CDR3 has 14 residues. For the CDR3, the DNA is TGCGCCAGCAGCCAAGCGGGACAGGCCTACGAGCAGTACTTC. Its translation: CASSQAGQAYEQYF.

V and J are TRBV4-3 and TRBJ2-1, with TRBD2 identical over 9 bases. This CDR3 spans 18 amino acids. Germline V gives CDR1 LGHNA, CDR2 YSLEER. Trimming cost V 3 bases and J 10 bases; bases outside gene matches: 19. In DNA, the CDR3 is TGCGCCAGCAGCCAGGCGGGTGTACTAGCGGGTGAGTTCGGGGAGCAGTTCTTC. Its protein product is CASSQAGVLAGEFGEQFF.

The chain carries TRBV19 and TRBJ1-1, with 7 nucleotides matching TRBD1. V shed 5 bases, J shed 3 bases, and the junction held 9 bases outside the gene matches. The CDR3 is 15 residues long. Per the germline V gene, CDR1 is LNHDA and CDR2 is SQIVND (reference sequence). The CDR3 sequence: CASSSPGGGYTEAFF. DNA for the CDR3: TGTGCCAGTAGTTCACCAGGGGGAGGTTACACTGAAGCTTTCTTT.

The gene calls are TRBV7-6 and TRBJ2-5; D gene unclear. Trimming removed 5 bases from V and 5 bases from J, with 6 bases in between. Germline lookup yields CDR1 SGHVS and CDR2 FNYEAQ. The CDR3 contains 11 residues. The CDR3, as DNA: TGTGCCAGCAGCCCTATTGAGACCCAGTACTTC. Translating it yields CASSPIETQYF.

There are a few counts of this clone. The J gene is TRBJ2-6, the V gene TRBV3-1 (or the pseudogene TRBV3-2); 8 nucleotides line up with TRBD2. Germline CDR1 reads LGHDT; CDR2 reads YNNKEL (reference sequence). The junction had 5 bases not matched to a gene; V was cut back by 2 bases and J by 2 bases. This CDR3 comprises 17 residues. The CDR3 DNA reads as TGTGCCAGCAGCCAATCCACGGGGGGGCCTGGGGCCAACGTCCTGACTTTC. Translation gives CASSQSTGGPGANVLTF.

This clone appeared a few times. The CDR3 region is CASSHSAGTAWNEQFF. The CDR3 DNA reads TGTGCCAGCAGCCACTCCGCCGGGACAGCTTGGAATGAGCAGTTCTTC. This chain connects TRBV3-1 (or the pseudogene TRBV3-2) to TRBJ2-1; TRBD1 aligns across 7 bases. This CDR3 is 16 amino acids long. Germline assignment: CDR1 LGHDT and CDR2 YNNKEL (reference sequence). With 3 bases clipped from V and 7 bases from J, the junction kept 12 bases outside the gene matches.

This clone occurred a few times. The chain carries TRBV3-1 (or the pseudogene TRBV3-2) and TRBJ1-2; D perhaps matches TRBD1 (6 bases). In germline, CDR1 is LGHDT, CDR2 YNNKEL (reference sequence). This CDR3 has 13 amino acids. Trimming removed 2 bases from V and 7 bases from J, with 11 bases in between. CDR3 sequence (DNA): TGTGCCAGCAGCCAAACAGGGTCGGCTGGCTACACCTTC. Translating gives CASSQTGSAGYTF.

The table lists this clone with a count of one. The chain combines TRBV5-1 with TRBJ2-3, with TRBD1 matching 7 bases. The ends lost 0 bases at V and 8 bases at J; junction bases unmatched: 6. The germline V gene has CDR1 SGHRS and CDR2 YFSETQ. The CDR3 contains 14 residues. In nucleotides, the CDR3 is TGCGCCAGCAGCTTGGGGGACAGCGTGCTTACGCAGTATTTT. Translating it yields CASSLGDSVLTQYF.

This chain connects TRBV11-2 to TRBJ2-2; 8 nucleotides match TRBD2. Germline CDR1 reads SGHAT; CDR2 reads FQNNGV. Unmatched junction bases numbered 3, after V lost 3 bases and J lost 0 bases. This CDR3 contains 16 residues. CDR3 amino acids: CASSFGLATNTGELFF. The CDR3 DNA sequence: TGTGCCAGCAGCTTTGGACTAGCTACGAACACCGGGGAGCTGTTTTTT. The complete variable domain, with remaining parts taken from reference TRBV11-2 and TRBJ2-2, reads EAGVAQSPRYKIIEKRQSVAFWCNPISGHATLYWYQQILGQGPKLLIQFQNNGVVDDSQLPKDRFSAERLKGVDSTLKIQPAKLEDSAVYLCASSFGLATNTGELFFGEGSRLTVL.

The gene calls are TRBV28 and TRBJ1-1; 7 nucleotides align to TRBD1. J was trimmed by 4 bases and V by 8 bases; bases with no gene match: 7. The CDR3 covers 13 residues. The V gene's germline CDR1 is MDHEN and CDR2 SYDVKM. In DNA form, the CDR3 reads TGTGCCAGCGGGGTCCAGGGGGGCACTGAAGCTTTCTTT. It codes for CASGVQGGTEAFF.

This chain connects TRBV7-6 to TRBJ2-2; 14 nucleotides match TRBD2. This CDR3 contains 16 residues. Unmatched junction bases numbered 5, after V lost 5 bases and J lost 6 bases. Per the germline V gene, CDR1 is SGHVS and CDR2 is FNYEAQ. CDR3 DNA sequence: TGTGCCAGCAGCCAGACTAGCGGGGGGGCCGCCGGGGAGCTGTTTTTT. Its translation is CASSQTSGGAAGELFF.

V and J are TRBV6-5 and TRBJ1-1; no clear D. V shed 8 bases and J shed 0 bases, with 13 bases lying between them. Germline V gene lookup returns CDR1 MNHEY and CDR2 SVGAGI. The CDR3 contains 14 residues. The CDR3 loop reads CASRLPAMNTEAFF. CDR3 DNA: TGTGCCAGCCGCCTACCCGCTATGAACACTGAAGCTTTCTTT.